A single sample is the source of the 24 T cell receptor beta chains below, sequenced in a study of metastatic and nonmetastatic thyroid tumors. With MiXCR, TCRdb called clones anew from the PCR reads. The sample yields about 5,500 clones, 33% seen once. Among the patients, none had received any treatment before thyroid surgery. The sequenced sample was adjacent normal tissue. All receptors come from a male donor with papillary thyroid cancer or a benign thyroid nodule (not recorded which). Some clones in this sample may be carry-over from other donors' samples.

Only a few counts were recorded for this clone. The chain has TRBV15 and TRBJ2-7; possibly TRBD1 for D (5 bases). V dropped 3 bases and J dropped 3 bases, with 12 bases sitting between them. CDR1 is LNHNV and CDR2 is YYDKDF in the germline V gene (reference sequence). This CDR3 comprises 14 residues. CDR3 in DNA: TGTGCCACCAGCAGTGGGCAGGGTGACTACGAGCAGTACTTC. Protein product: CATSSGQGDYEQYF.

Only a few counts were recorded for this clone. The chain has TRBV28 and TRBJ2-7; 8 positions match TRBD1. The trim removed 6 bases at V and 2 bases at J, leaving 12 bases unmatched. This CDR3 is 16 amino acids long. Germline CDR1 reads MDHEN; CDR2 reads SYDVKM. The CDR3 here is CASSPWTGPGAYEQYF. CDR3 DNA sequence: TGTGCCAGCAGCCCTTGGACAGGGCCAGGTGCCTACGAGCAGTACTTC.

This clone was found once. CDR3 protein: CASSPGAASGEALTEAFF. The CDR3 DNA is TGCGCCAGCAGCCCAGGGGCCGCGTCAGGGGAGGCGCTCACTGAAGCTTTCTTT. The rearrangement links TRBV4-1 to TRBJ1-1; TRBD1 might be the D (6 bases). Germline loops: CDR1 MGHRA, CDR2 YSYEKL. The ends were cut back, 4 bases at V and 4 bases at J, with 25 bases in the middle. The CDR3 totals 18 residues.

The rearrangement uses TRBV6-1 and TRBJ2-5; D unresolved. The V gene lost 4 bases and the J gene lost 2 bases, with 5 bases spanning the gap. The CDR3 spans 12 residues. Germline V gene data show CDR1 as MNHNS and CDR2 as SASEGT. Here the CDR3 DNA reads TGTGCCAGCAGTGCTCAGCAAGAGACCCAGTACTTC. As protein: CASSAQQETQYF.

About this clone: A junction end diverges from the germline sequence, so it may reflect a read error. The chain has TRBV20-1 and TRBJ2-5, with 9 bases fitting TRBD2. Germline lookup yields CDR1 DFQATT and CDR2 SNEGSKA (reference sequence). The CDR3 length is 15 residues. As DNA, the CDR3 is TGCATTGCTAGGGACGGACTAGCGCACCAAGAGACCCAGTACTTC. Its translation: CIARDGLAHQETQYF.

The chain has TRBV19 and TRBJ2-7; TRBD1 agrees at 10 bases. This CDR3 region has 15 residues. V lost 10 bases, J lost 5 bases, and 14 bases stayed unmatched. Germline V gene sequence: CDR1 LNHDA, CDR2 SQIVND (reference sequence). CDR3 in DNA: TGTGCCACCCGCTCGCCGCGGGACAGGGGAAACGAGCAGTACTTC. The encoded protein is CATRSPRDRGNEQYF.

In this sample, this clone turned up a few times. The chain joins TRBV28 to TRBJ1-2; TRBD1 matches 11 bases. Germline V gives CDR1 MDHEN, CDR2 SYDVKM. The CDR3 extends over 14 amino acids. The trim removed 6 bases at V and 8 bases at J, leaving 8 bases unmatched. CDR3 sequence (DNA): TGTGCCAGCAGCCGCGATGGGACAGGGGGAGGCTACACCTTC. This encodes CASSRDGTGGGYTF.

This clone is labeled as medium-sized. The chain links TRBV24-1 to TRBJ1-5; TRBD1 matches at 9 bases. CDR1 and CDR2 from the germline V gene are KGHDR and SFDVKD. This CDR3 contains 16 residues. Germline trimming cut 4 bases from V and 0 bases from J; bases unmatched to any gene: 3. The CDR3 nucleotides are TGTGCCACCAGTGAGACAGGGGGAGGTAGCAATCAGCCCCAGCATTTT. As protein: CATSETGGGSNQPQHF.

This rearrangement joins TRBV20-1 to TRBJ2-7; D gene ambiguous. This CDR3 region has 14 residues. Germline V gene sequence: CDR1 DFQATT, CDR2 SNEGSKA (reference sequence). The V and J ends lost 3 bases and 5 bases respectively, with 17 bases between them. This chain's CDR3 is CSARRLRMSHEQYF. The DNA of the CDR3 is TGCAGTGCTAGGCGGCTCAGGATGAGCCACGAGCAGTACTTC.

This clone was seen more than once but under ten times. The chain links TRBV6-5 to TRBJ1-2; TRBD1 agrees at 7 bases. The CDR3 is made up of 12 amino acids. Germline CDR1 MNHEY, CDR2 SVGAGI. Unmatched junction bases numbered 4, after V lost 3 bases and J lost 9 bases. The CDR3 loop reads CASSYDRASYTF. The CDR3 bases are TGTGCCAGCAGTTATGACAGGGCGAGCTACACCTTC.

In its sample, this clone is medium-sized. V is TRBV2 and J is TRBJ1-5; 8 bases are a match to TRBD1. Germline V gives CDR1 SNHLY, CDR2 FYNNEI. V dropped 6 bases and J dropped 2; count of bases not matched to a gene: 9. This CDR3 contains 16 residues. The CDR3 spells CASRIGPGQGNQPQHF. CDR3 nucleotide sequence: TGTGCCAGCAGAATAGGACCGGGACAGGGCAATCAGCCCCAGCATTTT.

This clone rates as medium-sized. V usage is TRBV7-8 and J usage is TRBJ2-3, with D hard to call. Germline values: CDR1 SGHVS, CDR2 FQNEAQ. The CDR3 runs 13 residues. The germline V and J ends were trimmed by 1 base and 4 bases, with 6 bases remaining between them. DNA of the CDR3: TGTGCCAGCAGCTTAGGGGTATCAGATACGCAGTATTTT. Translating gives CASSLGVSDTQYF.

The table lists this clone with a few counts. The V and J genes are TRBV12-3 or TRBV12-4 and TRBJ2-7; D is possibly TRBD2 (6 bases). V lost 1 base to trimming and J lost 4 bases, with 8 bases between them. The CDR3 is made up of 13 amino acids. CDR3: CASSLGGKYEQYF. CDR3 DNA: TGTGCCAGCAGTTTAGGCGGGAAATACGAGCAGTACTTC.

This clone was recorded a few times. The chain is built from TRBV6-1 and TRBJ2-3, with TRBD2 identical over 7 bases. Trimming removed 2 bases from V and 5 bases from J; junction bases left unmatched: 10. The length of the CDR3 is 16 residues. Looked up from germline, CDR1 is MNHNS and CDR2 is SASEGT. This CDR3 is CASSELGGGGEDTQYF. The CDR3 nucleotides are TGTGCCAGCAGTGAATTGGGTGGGGGGGGTGAAGATACGCAGTATTTT.

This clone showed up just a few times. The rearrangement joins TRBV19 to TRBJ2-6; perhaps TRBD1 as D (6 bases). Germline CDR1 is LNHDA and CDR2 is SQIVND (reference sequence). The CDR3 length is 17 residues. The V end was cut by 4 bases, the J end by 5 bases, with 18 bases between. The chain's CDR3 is CASSTTGFLFRANVLTF. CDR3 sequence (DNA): TGTGCCAGTAGTACCACAGGGTTCCTCTTCCGGGCCAACGTCCTGACTTTC.

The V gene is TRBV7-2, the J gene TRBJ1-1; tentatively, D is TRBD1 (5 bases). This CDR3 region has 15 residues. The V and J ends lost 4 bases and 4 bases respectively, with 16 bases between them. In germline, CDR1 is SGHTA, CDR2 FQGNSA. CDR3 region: CASSSYLGGGTEAFF. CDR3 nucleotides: TGTGCCAGCAGCTCGTACCTTGGGGGGGGCACTGAAGCTTTCTTT.

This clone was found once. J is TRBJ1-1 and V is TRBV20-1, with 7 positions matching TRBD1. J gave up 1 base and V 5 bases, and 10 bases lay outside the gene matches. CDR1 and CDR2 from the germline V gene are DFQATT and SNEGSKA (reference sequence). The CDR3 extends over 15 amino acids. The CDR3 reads CSALRTGLQNTEAFF. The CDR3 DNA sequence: TGCAGTGCTCTTAGGACAGGTCTACAGAACACTGAAGCTTTCTTT.

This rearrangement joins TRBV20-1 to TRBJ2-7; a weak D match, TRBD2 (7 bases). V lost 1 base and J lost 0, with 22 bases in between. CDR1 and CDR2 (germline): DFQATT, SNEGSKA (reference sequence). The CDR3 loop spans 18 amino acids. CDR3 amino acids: CSARGTEGGGGSSYEQYF. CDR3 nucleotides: TGCAGTGCTAGAGGGACAGAGGGTGGCGGGGGTTCCTCCTACGAGCAGTACTTC.

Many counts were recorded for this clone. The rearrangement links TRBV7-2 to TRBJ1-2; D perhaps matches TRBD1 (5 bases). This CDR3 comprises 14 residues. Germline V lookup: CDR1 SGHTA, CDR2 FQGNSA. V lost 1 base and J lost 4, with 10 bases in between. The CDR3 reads CASSLGPGPYGYTF. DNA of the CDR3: TGTGCCAGCAGCTTAGGTCCGGGGCCCTATGGCTACACCTTC.

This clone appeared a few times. In DNA, the CDR3 is TGTGCCAGCAGAACCACTAAGGGCGGATTTGTCTATGGCTACACCTTC. Amino acid sequence: CASRTTKGGFVYGYTF. J is TRBJ1-2 and V is TRBV27; unclear D gene. This CDR3 spans 16 amino acids. V lost 6 bases and J 4 bases, leaving 21 bases between the germline ends. Germline loops: CDR1 MNHEY, CDR2 SMNVEV (reference sequence).

The CDR3 sequence: CSARSQATGEQYF. CDR3 sequence (DNA): TGCAGTGCTAGGAGTCAGGCTACTGGAGAGCAGTACTTC. The V call is TRBV20-1, the J call TRBJ2-7; D is uncertain. This CDR3 is built from 13 residues. The V gene's germline CDR1 is DFQATT and CDR2 SNEGSKA (reference sequence). V lost 3 bases to trimming and J lost 7 bases, with 16 bases between them.

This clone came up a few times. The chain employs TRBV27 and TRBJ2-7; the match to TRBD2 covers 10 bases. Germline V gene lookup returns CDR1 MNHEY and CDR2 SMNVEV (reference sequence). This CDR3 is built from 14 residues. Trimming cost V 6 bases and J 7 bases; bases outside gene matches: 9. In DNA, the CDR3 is TGTGCCAGCAGCCCGCTAGCGGGAGCTTATGAGCAGTACTTC. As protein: CASSPLAGAYEQYF.

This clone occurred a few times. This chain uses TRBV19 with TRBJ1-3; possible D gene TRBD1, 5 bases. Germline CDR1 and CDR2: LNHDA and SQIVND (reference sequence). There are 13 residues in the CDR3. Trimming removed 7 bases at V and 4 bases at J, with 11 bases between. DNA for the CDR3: TGTGCCAGTAATAAGGGGCAAGGAAACACCATATATTTT. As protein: CASNKGQGNTIYF.

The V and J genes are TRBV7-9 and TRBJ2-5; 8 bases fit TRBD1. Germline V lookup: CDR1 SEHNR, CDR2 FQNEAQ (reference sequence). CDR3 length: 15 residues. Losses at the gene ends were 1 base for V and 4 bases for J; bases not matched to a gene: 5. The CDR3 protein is CASSLGSGGAETQYF. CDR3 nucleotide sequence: TGTGCCAGCAGCTTAGGTTCAGGGGGCGCAGAGACCCAGTACTTC.